A single sample is the source of the 6 T cell receptor beta chains below, sequenced in a study of T-cell reconstitution after alpha-beta-depleted transplantation in children. A TCRbeta library incorporating unique molecular identifiers was prepared. MiXCR was run by TCRdb on the PCR reads, yielding one entry per CDR3 protein. Among hundreds of thousands of distinct CDR3 sequences, roughly 17% were seen once, and the ten largest hold 0.8% to 1.1%. Specimen: PBMCs from the stem cell graft donor, collected from the stem cell graft. These receptors were obtained from a human donor who donated a stem cell graft to a child with acute myeloid leukemia.

The chain employs TRBV3-1 and TRBJ2-7, with 14 bases fitting TRBD2. The CDR3 is 17 amino acids. Germline V gene lookup returns CDR1 LGHDT and CDR2 YNNKEL (reference sequence). V shed 4 bases, J shed 2 bases, and the junction held 7 bases outside the gene matches. The CDR3 here is CASSRGLAGVDPYEQYV. CDR3 bases: TGTGCCAGCAGCCGGGGACTAGCGGGGGTTGACCCCTACGAGCAGTACGTC.

The CDR3 coding sequence is TGCGCCAGCAGCTCCCAGGGGCGGGGGAGATCAGATACGCAGTATTTT. Protein product: CASSSQGRGRSDTQYF. The V gene is TRBV5-1, the J gene TRBJ2-3; tentative D call: TRBD2 (7 bases). This CDR3 has 16 residues. Trimming removed 3 bases from V and 4 bases from J, with 18 bases in between. Germline lookup yields CDR1 SGHRS and CDR2 YFSETQ.

In the case of this clonotype: A read error may explain this, as a much larger clone is one base away. This chain joins TRBV29-1 and TRBJ1-2; D perhaps matches TRBD1 (5 bases). The CDR3 totals 13 residues. Germline V gene data show CDR1 as SQVTM and CDR2 as ANQGSEA. V was cut by 5 bases and J by 4 bases, with 14 bases left in between. CDR3 sequence reads: CSVLQGDRYGYTF. The CDR3, as DNA: TGCAGCGTTCTACAAGGGGATCGCTATGGCTACACCTTC. Combining the CDR3 with reference TRBV29-1 and TRBJ1-2 gives the whole variable domain SAVISQKPSRDICQRGTSLTIQCQVDSQVTMMFWYRQQPGQSLTLIATANQGSEATYESGFVIDKFPISRPNLTFSTLTVSNMSPEDSSIYLCSVLQGDRYGYTFGSGTRLTVV.

This clonotype has at least ten counts. This chain joins TRBV7-2 and TRBJ1-6; a weak D match, TRBD1 (5 bases). V gave up 0 bases and J gave up 8 bases, with 11 bases separating them. This CDR3 contains 15 residues. CDR1 and CDR2 (germline): SGHTA, FQGNSA. The chain's CDR3 is CASSLALGVDSPLHF. The CDR3 DNA reads TGTGCCAGCAGCTTAGCGCTAGGGGTTGATTCACCCCTCCACTTT. Using reference TRBV7-2 and TRBJ1-6 for the parts outside the CDR3, the full variable domain is GAGVSQSPSNKVTEKGKDVELRCDPISGHTALYWYRQSLGQGLEFLIYFQGNSAPDKSGLPSDRFSAERTGGSVSTLTIQRTQQEDSAVYLCASSLALGVDSPLHFGNGTRLTVT.

Remarks on this clonotype: Being one base from a much bigger clone, this may be a read error. The chain employs TRBV7-2 and TRBJ2-1; TRBD2 agrees at 10 bases. The CDR3 contains 16 residues. CDR1 is SGHTA, CDR2 FQGNSA, per germline. V trimming: 5 bases; J trimming: 3 bases; junction bases outside the gene matches: 7. CDR3 region: CASSPRTSGCYNEQFF. The DNA of the CDR3 is TGTGCCAGCAGCCCCCGGACTAGCGGATGCTACAATGAGCAGTTCTTC.

The chain links TRBV6-5 to TRBJ2-5, with D maybe TRBD2 (5 bases). The CDR3 sequence is 16 residues long. CDR1 and CDR2 from the germline V gene are MNHEY and SVGAGI. V gave up 2 bases and J gave up 5 bases, with 18 bases separating them. The CDR3 sequence: CASSYAAGGPWETQYF. DNA of the CDR3: TGTGCCAGCAGTTACGCGGCAGGAGGTCCGTGGGAGACCCAGTACTTC.